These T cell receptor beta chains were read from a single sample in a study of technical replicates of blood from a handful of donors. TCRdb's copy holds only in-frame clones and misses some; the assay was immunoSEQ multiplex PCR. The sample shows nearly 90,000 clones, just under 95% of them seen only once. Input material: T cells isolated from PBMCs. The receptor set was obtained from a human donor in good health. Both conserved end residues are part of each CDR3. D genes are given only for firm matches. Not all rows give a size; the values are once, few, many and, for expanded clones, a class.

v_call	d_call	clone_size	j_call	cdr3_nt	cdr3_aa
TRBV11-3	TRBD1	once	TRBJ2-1	TGTGCCAGCAGCCCATACCGACAGGGCGCGTACAATGAGCAGTTCTTC	CASSPYRQGAYNEQFF
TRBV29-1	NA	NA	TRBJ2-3	TGCAGCGGTCACAGGCCGCAGGGTACGCAGTATTTT	CSGHRPQGTQYF
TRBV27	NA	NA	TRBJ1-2	TGTGCCAGCAGTTTGACAGGATCCGTTTATGGCTACACCTTC	CASSLTGSVYGYTF
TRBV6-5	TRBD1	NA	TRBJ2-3	TGTGCCAGCAGACCCAGGGGGCTGACAGATACGCAGTATTTT	CASRPRGLTDTQYF
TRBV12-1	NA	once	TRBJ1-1	TGTGCCAGCAGCTCCGGGGGGCTCATGAACACTGAAGCTTTCTTT	CASSSGGLMNTEAFF
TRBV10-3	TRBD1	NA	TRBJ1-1	TGTGCCATCAGTGAACGGACAGGTATGAACACTGAAGCTTTCTTT	CAISERTGMNTEAFF
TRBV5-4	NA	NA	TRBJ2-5	TGTGCCAGCAGCTTGTTTGCACAGCAAGAGACCCAGTACTTC	CASSLFAQQETQYF
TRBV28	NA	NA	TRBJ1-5	TGTGCCAGCAGTTTTTTCTATAACAGTCAGCCCCAGCATTTT	CASSFFYNSQPQHF
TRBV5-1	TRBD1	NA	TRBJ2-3	TGCGCCAGCAGCGACCCGGGACAGGAAGATACGCAGTATTTT	CASSDPGQEDTQYF
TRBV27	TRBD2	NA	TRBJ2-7	TGTGCCAGCAGTTCCCTCGGTGGAAGCGGGACCATCTACGAGCAGTACTTC	CASSSLGGSGTIYEQYF
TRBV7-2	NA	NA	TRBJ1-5	TGTGCCAGCAGCATAAATCCGGGAAATAGCAATCAGCCCCAGCATTTT	CASSINPGNSNQPQHF
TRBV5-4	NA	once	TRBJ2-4	TGTGCCAGCAGCTTAGCGGAAGAAAACATTCAGTACTTC	CASSLAEENIQYF
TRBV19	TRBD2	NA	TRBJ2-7	TGTGCCAGTAGTATAGCGAGCGGGACCTACGAGCAGTACTTC	CASSIASGTYEQYF
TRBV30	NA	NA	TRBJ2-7	TGTGCCTGGAGTCTGGCGGTCGCCTACGAGCAGTACTTC	CAWSLAVAYEQYF
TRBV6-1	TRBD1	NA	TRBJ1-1	TGTGCCAGCAGTAGGGACAGGAACACTGAAGCTTTCTTT	CASSRDRNTEAFF
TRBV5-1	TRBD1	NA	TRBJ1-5	TGCGCCAGCAGCCCGGGACAGGGGGACAATCAGCCCCAGCATTTT	CASSPGQGDNQPQHF
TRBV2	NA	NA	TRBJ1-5	TGTGCCAGCAGCGACGGCGGGGGGTATAGCAATCAGCCCCAGCATTTT	CASSDGGGYSNQPQHF
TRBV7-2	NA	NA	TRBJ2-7	TGTGCCAGCAGCCAGTCACAGGCCTACGAGCAGTACTTC	CASSQSQAYEQYF
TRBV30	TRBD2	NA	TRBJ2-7	TGTGCCTGGAGTGTTAGCGGGAGCTACGAGCAGTACTTC	CAWSVSGSYEQYF
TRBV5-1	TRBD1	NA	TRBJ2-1	TGCGCCAGCAGCTTGGGGGGACAGGGGTACAATGAGCAGTTCTTC	CASSLGGQGYNEQFF
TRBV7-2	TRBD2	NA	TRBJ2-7	TGTGCCAGCAGCTTAGCGCGACTAGCGGGCTACGAGCAGTACTTC	CASSLARLAGYEQYF
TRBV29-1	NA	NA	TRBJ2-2	TGCAGCGTTACGACTAGGTTCACCGGGGAGCTGTTTTTT	CSVTTRFTGELFF
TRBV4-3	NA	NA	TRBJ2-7	TGCGCCAGCAGCCCAGGACACGGAAGTCTTTACGAGCAGTACTTC	CASSPGHGSLYEQYF
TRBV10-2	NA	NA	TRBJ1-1	TGCGCCAGCGTGTACGGGCTGACAGGAAACACTGAAGCTTTCTTT	CASVYGLTGNTEAFF
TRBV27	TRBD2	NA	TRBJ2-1	TGTGCCAGCAGTCCCATCCTAGCGGGAGGGCCCAATGAGCAGTTCTTC	CASSPILAGGPNEQFF
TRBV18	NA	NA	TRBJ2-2	TGTGCCAGCTCACCTGGGACTAACACCGGGGAGCTGTTTTTT	CASSPGTNTGELFF
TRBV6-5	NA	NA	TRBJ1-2	TGTGCCAGCAGTTATGATCAGGAGGTCAATGGCTACACCTTC	CASSYDQEVNGYTF
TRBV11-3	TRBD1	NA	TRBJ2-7	TGTGCCAGCAGCCGACAGGGCTACGAGCAGTACTTC	CASSRQGYEQYF
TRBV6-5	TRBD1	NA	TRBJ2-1	TGTGCCAGCAGTGCTTCCCGGGACAGGGGCAATGAGCAGTTCTTC	CASSASRDRGNEQFF
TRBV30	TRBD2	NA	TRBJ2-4	TGTGCCTGGAGCCTTTCGGGACTAGCGTTTAAAAACATTCAGTACTTC	CAWSLSGLAFKNIQYF
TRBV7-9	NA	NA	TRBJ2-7	TGTGCCAGCAGCCGGGAAACCTACGAGCAGTACTTC	CASSRETYEQYF
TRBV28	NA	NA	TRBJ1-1	TGTGCCAGCAGTTTGGTTTCAGTGAACACTGAAGCTTTCTTT	CASSLVSVNTEAFF
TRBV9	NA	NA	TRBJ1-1	TGTGCCAGCAGCGTAGCTACGAGGAACACTGAAGCTTTCTTT	CASSVATRNTEAFF
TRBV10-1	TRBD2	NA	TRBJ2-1	TGCGCCAGCAGTGGTAGCGGGAGGATGGATGAGCAGTTCTTC	CASSGSGRMDEQFF
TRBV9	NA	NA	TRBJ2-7	TGTGCCAGCAGCGGGTCGGACGAGCAGTACTTC	CASSGSDEQYF
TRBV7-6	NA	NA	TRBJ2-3	TGTGCCAGCAGCCGTACCCCTAGTTTTACTAGCACAGATACGCAGTATTTT	CASSRTPSFTSTDTQYF
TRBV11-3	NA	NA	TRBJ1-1	TGTGCCAGCAGCTTAGGGGGAGAGAACACTGAAGCTTTCTTT	CASSLGGENTEAFF
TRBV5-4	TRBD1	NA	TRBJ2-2	TGTGCCAGCAGCGGGCCGGGACAGGGGGCCGGGGAGCTGTTTTTT	CASSGPGQGAGELFF
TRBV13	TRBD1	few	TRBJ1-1	TGTGCCAGCAGCTTAGAAACCTACGGGACAGGGGACACTGAAGCTTTCTTT	CASSLETYGTGDTEAFF
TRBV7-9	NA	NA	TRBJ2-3	TGTGCCAGCAGCTTAGAGAGGCATACGCAGTATTTT	CASSLERHTQYF
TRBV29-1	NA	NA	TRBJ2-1	TGCAGCGTTGAAGATCTCCAGGGCGATGAGCAGTTCTTC	CSVEDLQGDEQFF
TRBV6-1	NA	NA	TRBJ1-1	TGTGCCAGCAGTGAAGGGAGATCTAGTGTAACTGAAGCTTTCTTT	CASSEGRSSVTEAFF
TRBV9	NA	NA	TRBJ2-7	TGTGCCAGCAGCGTAGACGCCTACTACGAGCAGTACTTC	CASSVDAYYEQYF
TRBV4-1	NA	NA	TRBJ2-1	TGCGCCAGCAGCCAAGCGCGGCCAGTTAACAATGAGCAGTTCTTC	CASSQARPVNNEQFF
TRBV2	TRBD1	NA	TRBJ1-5	TGTGCCAGCAGTGAAACAGGGGAACGTCAGCCCCAGCATTTT	CASSETGERQPQHF